The 8 T cell receptor beta chains below were found in one sample sequenced in a study of monozygotic twins with inflammatory bowel disease. After re-calling the 5' RACE reads, TCRdb lists one entry per CDR3 protein, DNA absent. This table holds around 99,000 distinct CDR3 sequences. The sequenced sample was blood. Receptors were obtained from a human donor with ulcerative colitis or Crohn's disease, or a healthy co-twin of an affected twin (not recorded which).

V is TRBV3-1 and J is TRBJ2-1. Germline loops: CDR1 LGHDT, CDR2 YNNKEL (reference sequence). The CDR3 has 13 amino acids. This chain's CDR3 is CASSQDRVGEQFF.

J is TRBJ1-6 and V is TRBV6-1. Germline V gene data show CDR1 as MNHNS and CDR2 as SASEGT. This CDR3 is built from 14 residues. The chain's CDR3 is CASSKSSYNSPLHF.

V gene TRBV3-1 combines with J gene TRBJ2-5; with no DNA, the TCRdb D assignment of TRBD2 cannot be verified. From germline, CDR1 is LGHDT and CDR2 YNNKEL (reference sequence). The length of the CDR3 is 15 residues. CDR3 sequence reads: CASSPGRCSQETQYF.

This chain uses TRBV28 with TRBJ1-6; TCRdb gives TRBD1 as the D gene, but with no DNA this cannot be confirmed. The CDR3 runs 15 residues. Looked up from germline, CDR1 is MDHEN and CDR2 is SYDVKM. CDR3 in amino acids: CASIQGSLDNSPLHF.

The chain joins TRBV7-9 to TRBJ1-1; the D gene TCRdb calls, TRBD1, cannot be checked with no DNA. Germline CDR1 reads SEHNR; CDR2 reads FQNEAQ (reference sequence). CDR3 size: 14 residues. CDR3 region: CASSTTGDYTEAFF.

J is TRBJ1-1 and V is TRBV5-1; the TCRdb D gene call, TRBD1, has no DNA to confirm it. Germline CDR1 SGHRS, CDR2 YFSETQ. The CDR3 has 18 residues. This CDR3 reads CASSLGGGEVTMNTEAFF. The complete variable domain, with remaining parts taken from reference TRBV5-1 and TRBJ1-1, reads KAGVTQTPRYLIKTRGQQVTLSCSPISGHRSVSWYQQTPGQGLQFLFEYFSETQRNKGNFPGRFSGRQFSNSRSEMNVSTLELGDSALYLCASSLGGGEVTMNTEAFFGQGTRLTVV.

This sequence joins TRBV9 and TRBJ1-3; the D call from TCRdb, TRBD1, cannot be confirmed without DNA. Looked up from germline, CDR1 is SGDLS and CDR2 is YYNGEE. The CDR3 extends over 14 amino acids. The CDR3 is CASSETGSGNTIYF.

CDR3 residues: CASSRSVWDNEQFF. V is TRBV12-3 or TRBV12-4 and J is TRBJ2-1. The CDR3 loop spans 14 amino acids.